The TCR beta chain under discussion was sequenced for a study of blood T cell repertoires in COVID-19. Study-level information: The samples span acute and convalescent COVID-19 from the United States, Italy and Spain. PBMCs, B-cell-depleted T cells, or T cells provided the cDNA or gDNA that made up the material.

Study processing details: Counts of nucleated cells, estimated from reference gene primer amplification, were obtained. Some clones are missing from TCRdb's copy, which holds only in-frame ones; the method was immunoSEQ multiplex PCR. The V and J calls and clone size were taken over from that table, and D and trimming were inferred from the DNA. Of about 280,000 clones in the sample, roughly 90% were seen once. CDR1 is SGHTA, CDR2 FQGNSA, per germline. The V end was cut by 9 bases, the J end by 1 base, with 4 bases between. This CDR3 has 12 amino acids. The chain recombines TRBV7-2 with TRBJ2-6; D unresolved. Sequenced sample: peripheral blood. The clonotype originates from a young man with active or convalescent COVID-19. This CDR3 is CASTSGANVLTF. CDR3 bases: TGTGCCAGTACATCTGGGGCCAACGTCCTGACTTTC.